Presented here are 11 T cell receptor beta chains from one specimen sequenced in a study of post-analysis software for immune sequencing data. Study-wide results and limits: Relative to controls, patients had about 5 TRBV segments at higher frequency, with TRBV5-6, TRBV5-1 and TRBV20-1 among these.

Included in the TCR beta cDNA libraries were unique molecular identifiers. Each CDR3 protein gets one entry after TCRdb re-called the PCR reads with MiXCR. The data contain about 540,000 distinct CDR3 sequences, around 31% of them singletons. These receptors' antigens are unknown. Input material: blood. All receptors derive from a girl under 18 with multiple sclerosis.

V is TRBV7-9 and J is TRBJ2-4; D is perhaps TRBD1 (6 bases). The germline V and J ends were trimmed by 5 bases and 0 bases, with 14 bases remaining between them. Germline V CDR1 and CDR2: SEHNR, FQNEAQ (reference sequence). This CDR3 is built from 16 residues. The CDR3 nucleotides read TGTGCCAGCAGCCCTACAGGACAGTTAGCCAAAAACATTCAGTACTTC. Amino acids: CASSPTGQLAKNIQYF. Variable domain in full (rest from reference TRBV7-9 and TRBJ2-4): DTGVSQNPRHKITKRGQNVTFRCDPISEHNRLYWYRQTLGQGPEFLTYFQNEAQLEKSRLLSDRFSAERPKGSFSTLEIQRTEQGDSAMYLCASSPTGQLAKNIQYFGAGTRLSVL.

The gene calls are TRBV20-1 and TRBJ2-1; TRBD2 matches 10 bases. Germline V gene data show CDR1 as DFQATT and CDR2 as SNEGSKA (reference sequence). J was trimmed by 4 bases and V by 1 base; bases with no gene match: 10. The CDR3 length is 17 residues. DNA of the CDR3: TGCAGTGCTAGAGTCTGGTTTACTAGCGGGGATTACAATGAGCAGTTCTTC. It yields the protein CSARVWFTSGDYNEQFF.

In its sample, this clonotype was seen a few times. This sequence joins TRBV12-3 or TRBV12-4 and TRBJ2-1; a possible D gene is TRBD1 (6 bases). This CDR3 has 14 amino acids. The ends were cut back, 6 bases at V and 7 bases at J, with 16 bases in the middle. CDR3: CASRITGLGNEQFF. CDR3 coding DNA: TGTGCCAGCAGAATTACAGGGTTGGGAAATGAGCAGTTCTTC.

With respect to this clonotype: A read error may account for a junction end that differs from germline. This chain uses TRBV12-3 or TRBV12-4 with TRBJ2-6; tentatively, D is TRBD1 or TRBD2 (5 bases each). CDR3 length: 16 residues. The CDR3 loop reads CASSLDPGIGANVRTF. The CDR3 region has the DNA TGTGCCAGCAGCCTGGACCCGGGAATTGGGGCCAACGTCCGGACTTTC.

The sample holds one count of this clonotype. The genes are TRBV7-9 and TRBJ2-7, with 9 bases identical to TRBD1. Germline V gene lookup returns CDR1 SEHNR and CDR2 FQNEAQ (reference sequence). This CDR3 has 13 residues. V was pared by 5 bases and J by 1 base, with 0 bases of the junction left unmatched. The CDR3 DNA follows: TGTGCCAGCAGCGGACAGGGGTCCTACGAGCAGTACTTC. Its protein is CASSGQGSYEQYF.

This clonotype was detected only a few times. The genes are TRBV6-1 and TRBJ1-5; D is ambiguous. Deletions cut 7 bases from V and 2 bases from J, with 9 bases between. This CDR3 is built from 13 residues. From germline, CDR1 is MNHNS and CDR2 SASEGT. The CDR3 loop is CASKMSGNQPQHF. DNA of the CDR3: TGTGCCAGCAAGATGTCGGGCAATCAGCCCCAGCATTTT.

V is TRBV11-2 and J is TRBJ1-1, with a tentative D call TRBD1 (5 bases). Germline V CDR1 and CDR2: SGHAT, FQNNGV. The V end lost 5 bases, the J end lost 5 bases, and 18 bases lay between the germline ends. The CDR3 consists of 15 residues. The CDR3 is CASSPDRGGPTEAFF. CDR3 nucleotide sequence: TGTGCCAGCAGCCCCGATCGGGGCGGACCGACTGAAGCTTTCTTT. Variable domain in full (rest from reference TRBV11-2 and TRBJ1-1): EAGVAQSPRYKIIEKRQSVAFWCNPISGHATLYWYQQILGQGPKLLIQFQNNGVVDDSQLPKDRFSAERLKGVDSTLKIQPAKLEDSAVYLCASSPDRGGPTEAFFGQGTRLTVV.

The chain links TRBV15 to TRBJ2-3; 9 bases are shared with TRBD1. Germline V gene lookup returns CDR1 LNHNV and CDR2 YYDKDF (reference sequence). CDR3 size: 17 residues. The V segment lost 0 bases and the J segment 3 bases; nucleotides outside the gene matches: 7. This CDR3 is CATSREIGTGRTDTQYF. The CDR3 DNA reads TGTGCCACCAGCAGAGAGATTGGGACAGGGAGGACAGATACGCAGTATTTT. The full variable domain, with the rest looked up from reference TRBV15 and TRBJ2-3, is DAMVIQNPRYQVTQFGKPVTLSCSQTLNHNVMYWYQQKSSQAPKLLFHYYDKDFNNEADTPDNFQSRRPNTSFCFLDIRSPGLGDTAMYLCATSREIGTGRTDTQYFGPGTRLTVL.

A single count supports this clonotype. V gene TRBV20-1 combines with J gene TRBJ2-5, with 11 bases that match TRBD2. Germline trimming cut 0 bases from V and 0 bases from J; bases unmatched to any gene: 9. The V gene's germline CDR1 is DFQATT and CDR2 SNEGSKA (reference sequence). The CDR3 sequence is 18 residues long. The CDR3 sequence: CSARDDLAGGRYQETQYF. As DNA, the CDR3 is TGCAGTGCTAGAGATGACCTAGCGGGGGGCAGGTACCAAGAGACCCAGTACTTC.

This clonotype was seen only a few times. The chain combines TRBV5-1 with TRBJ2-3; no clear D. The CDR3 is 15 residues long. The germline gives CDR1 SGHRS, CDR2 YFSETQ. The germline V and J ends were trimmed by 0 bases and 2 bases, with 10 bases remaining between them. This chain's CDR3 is CASSLEEPNTDTQYF. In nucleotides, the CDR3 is TGCGCCAGCAGCTTGGAAGAACCCAACACAGATACGCAGTATTTT.

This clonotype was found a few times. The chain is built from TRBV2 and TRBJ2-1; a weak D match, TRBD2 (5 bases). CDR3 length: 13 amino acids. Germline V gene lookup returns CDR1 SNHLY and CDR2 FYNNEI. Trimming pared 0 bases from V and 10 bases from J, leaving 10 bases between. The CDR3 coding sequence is TGTGCCAGCAGTGAAGCGCAACGGGGAGAGCAGTTCTTC. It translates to CASSEAQRGEQFF.